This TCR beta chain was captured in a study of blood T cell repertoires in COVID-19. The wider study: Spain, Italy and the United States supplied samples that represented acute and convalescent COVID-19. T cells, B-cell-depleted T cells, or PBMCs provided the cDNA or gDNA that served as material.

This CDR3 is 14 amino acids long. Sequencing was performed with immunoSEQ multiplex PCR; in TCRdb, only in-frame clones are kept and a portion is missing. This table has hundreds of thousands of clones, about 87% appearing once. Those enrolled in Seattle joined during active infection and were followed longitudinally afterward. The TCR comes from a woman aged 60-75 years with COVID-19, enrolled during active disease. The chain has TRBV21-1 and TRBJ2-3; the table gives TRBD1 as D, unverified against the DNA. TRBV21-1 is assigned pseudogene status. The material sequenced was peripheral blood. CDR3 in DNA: TGTGCCAGCATGCGACACGCTAGCACAGATACGCAGTATTTT. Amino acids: CASMRHASTDTQYF.